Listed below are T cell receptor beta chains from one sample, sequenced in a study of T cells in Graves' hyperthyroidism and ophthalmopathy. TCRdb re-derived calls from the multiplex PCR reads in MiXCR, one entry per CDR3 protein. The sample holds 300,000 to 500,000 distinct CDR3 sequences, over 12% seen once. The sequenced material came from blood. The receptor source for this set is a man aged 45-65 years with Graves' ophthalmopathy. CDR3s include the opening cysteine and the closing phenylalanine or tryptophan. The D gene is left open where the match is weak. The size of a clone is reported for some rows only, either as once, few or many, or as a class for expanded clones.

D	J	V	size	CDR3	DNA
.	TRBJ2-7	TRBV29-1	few	CSAQQGSYEQYF	TGCAGCGCCCAGCAGGGCTCCTACGAGCAGTACTTC
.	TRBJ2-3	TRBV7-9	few	CASSGTDRNWADTQYF	TGTGCCAGCAGCGGAACTGACAGGAACTGGGCAGATACGCAGTATTTT
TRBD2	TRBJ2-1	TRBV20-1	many	CSANPETSGRYNEQFF	TGCAGTGCTAACCCAGAAACTAGCGGGAGATACAATGAGCAGTTCTTC
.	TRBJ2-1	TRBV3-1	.	CASSHDIPAHNEQFF	TGTGCCAGCAGCCATGATATCCCCGCTCACAATGAGCAGTTCTTC
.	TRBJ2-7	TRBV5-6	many	CASSARTRLNFDYEQYF	TGTGCCAGCAGCGCAAGAACCCGACTGAACTTTGACTACGAGCAGTACTTC
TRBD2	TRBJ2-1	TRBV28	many	CASSTSGPSYNEQFF	TGTGCCAGCAGTACTAGCGGGCCCTCCTACAATGAGCAGTTCTTC
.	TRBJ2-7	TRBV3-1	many	CASSQDRTGGYEQYF	TGTGCCAGCAGCCAAGATCGTACCGGGGGCTACGAGCAGTACTTC
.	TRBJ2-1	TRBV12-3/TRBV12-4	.	CASRWTPPEQFF	TGTGCCAGCAGATGGACTCCTCCGGAGCAGTTCTTC
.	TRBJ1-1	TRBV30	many	CAWSPKGGTEAFF	TGTGCCTGGAGTCCTAAGGGAGGCACTGAAGCTTTCTTT
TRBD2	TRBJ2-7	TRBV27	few	CAGGGQYF	TGTGCGGGGGGGGGGCAGTACTTC
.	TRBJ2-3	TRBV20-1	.	CSARIARVFTDTQYF	TGCAGTGCTAGAATCGCGAGAGTGTTCACAGATACGCAGTATTTT
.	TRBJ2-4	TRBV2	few	CASSAIKGREHIQYF	TGTGCCAGCAGTGCCATAAAGGGGAGAGAACACATTCAGTACTTC
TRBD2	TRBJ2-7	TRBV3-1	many	CASSHELAGKYEQYF	TGTGCCAGCAGCCATGAACTAGCGGGAAAATACGAGCAGTACTTC
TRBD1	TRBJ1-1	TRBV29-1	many	CSVVEGALATEAFF	TGCAGCGTTGTAGAGGGGGCGCTGGCCACTGAAGCTTTCTTT
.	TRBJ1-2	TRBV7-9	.	CASSLQSGYGYTF	TGTGCCAGCAGCTTACAGTCTGGGTATGGCTACACCTTC
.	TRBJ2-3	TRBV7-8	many	CASNKLSGTVGFAQYF	TGTGCCAGCAACAAACTTAGTGGGACTGTTGGGTTCGCGCAGTATTTT
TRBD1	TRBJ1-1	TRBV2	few	CASSPRTGWTTEAFF	TGTGCCAGCAGTCCAAGGACAGGGTGGACCACTGAAGCTTTCTTT
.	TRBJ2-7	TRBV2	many	CASSSLGRASYEQYF	TGTGCCAGCAGTTCCTTGGGGCGAGCGTCCTACGAGCAGTACTTC
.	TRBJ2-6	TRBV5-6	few	CASSLWPLSGANVLTF	TGTGCCAGCAGCCTATGGCCATTGAGTGGGGCCAACGTCCTGACTTTC
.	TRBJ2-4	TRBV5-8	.	CASSFRTLAKNIQYF	TGCGCCAGCAGCTTTCGGACGTTAGCCAAAAACATTCAGTACTTC
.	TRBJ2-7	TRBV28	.	CASSDPPGRQYF	TGTGCCAGCAGTGACCCCCCGGGTAGGCAGTACTTC
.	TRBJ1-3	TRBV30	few	CAWTRDTGNTIYF	TGTGCCTGGACTCGGGACACTGGAAACACCATATATTTT
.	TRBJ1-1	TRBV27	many	CASSLSPAITTEAFF	TGTGCCAGCAGTTTATCCCCAGCGATTACCACTGAAGCTTTCTTT
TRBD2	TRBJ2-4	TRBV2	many	CASSAASGRAPNIQYF	TGTGCCAGCAGTGCGGCTAGCGGGAGGGCCCCAAACATTCAGTACTTC
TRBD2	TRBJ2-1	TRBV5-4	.	CASSLGPLAGTITRSNEQFF	TGTGCCAGCAGCTTGGGACCACTAGCGGGAACGATTACCCGTTCAAATGAGCAGTTCTTC
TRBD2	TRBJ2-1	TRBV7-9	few	CASSPRRSSGRDEQFF	TGTGCCAGTTCTCCCAGAAGGTCTAGCGGGAGGGATGAGCAGTTCTTC